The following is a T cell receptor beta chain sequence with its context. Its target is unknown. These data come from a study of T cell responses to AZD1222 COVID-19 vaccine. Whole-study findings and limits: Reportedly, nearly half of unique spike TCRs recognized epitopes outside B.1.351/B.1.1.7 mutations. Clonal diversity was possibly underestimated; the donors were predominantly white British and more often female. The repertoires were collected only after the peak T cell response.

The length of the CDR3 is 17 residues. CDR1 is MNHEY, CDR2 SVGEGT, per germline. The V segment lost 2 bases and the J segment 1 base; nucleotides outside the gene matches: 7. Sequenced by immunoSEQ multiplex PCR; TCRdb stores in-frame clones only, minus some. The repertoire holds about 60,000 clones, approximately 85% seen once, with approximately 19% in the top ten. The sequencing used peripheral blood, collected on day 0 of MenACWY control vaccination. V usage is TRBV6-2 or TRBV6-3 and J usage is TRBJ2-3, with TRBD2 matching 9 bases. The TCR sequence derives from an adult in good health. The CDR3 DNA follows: TGTGCCAGCAGTTACACTCAAGGCGGGAGGGGCACAGATACGCAGTATTTT. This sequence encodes CASSYTQGGRGTDTQYF.